Following are 17 T cell receptor beta chains from one sample sequenced in a study of blood T cell repertoires in COVID-19. Some clones are missing from TCRdb's copy, which holds only in-frame ones; the method was immunoSEQ multiplex PCR. The sample lists 350,000 to 550,000 clones; more than 85% were seen once. Sequenced sample: peripheral blood. The receptors here all came from a woman between 25 and 40 years old with acute or convalescent COVID-19.

This clone has more than one count but fewer than ten. This chain joins TRBV11-2 and TRBJ1-4, with D possibly TRBD1 on 5 matching bases. This CDR3 comprises 15 residues. Per germline, CDR1 SGHAT and CDR2 FQNNGV. V was pared by 2 bases and J by 7 bases, with 14 bases between. In nucleotides, the CDR3 is TGTGCCAGCAGCTTAATCGGGGGTAACGGTGAAAAACTGTTTTTT. As protein: CASSLIGGNGEKLFF.

This clone was seen once. The chain employs TRBV7-3 and TRBJ2-1, with unresolved D. This CDR3 has 16 residues. Per the germline V gene, CDR1 is SGHTA and CDR2 is FQGTGA. V was clipped by 1 base and J by 0 bases, with 10 bases between them. The DNA of the CDR3 is TGTGCCAGCAGCTTAAGGCATGTAAGCTCCTACAATGAGCAGTTCTTC. This codes for CASSLRHVSSYNEQFF.

V and J are TRBV7-3 and TRBJ2-5; 8 nucleotides match TRBD2. Germline V lookup: CDR1 SGHTA, CDR2 FQGTGA. The V gene end was trimmed by 6 bases and the J gene end by 2 bases; junction bases not matched to a gene: 8. The CDR3 extends over 15 amino acids. CDR3 in DNA: TGTGCCAGCAGGCAAGCGGGAGCGATTCAAGAGACCCAGTACTTC. Translation gives CASRQAGAIQETQYF.

Only a few counts were recorded for this clone. This chain links TRBV2 with TRBJ1-5; the D is unclear. This CDR3 is 15 amino acids long. Germline V gene sequence: CDR1 SNHLY, CDR2 FYNNEI. The germline V and J ends were trimmed by 3 bases and 0 bases, with 9 bases remaining between them. CDR3 sequence (DNA): TGTGCCAGCAGTGAGGTCGAGTATAGCAATCAGCCCCAGCATTTT. It encodes CASSEVEYSNQPQHF.

The rearrangement joins TRBV19 to TRBJ2-6; TRBD1 aligns across 7 bases. The CDR3 is 17 amino acids. CDR1 LNHDA and CDR2 SQIVND come from the germline V gene (reference sequence). Trimming cost V 4 bases and J 2 bases; bases outside gene matches: 8. As DNA, the CDR3 is TGTGCCAGTAGTAGACAGGGTTCTCGAGCTGGGGCCAACGTCCTGACTTTC. Translation gives CASSRQGSRAGANVLTF.

The J gene is TRBJ1-6, the V gene TRBV5-4; 8 bases align to TRBD1. The CDR3 loop spans 16 amino acids. Per germline, CDR1 SGHNT and CDR2 YYREEE (reference sequence). V shed 0 bases and J 7 bases; nucleotides not matched to a gene: 6. The CDR3 coding sequence is TGTGCCAGCAGCTTGGAAGGAGGACAGGGCAATTCACCCCTCCACTTT. It codes for CASSLEGGQGNSPLHF.

The rearrangement uses TRBV5-6 and TRBJ1-1; possible D gene TRBD1, 6 bases. CDR1 is SGHDT, CDR2 YYEEEE, per germline. CDR3 length: 13 amino acids. V was shortened by 3 bases and J by 6 bases, with 12 bases between the two germline ends. The CDR3 DNA is TGTGCCAGCAGCTCAACAGGGTTCTCTGAAGCTTTCTTT. Translating it yields CASSSTGFSEAFF. The full variable domain, in which reference TRBV5-6 and TRBJ1-1 provide the parts outside the CDR3, is DAGVTQSPTHLIKTRGQQVTLRCSPKSGHDTVSWYQQALGQGPQFIFQYYEEEERQRGNFPDRFSGHQFPNYSSELNVNALLLGDSALYLCASSSTGFSEAFFGQGTRLTVV.

The gene calls are TRBV29-1 and TRBJ2-5; no firm D call. The CDR3 is 10 residues long. Germline assignment: CDR1 SQVTM and CDR2 ANQGSEA. The V gene lost 6 bases and the J gene lost 0 bases, with 2 bases spanning the gap. CDR3 bases: TGCAGCGTCAACCAAGAGACCCAGTACTTC. Protein sequence: CSVNQETQYF.

The chain recombines TRBV6-6 with TRBJ1-5, with D tentatively TRBD1 (6 bases). The CDR3 is 13 residues long. The ends were cut back, 7 bases at V and 1 base at J, with 8 bases in the middle. The germline CDR1 and CDR2 sequences are MNHNY and SVGAGI (reference sequence). The CDR3, as DNA: TGTGCCAGCAAAACAGGGAGCAATCAGCCCCAGCATTTT. Its protein is CASKTGSNQPQHF.

The chain recombines TRBV5-1 with TRBJ1-3; the D gene is possibly TRBD1 (6 bases). Germline V gives CDR1 SGHRS, CDR2 YFSETQ. Between the trimmed V and J ends, which lost 4 bases and 4 bases, there was a span of 15 bases. This CDR3 has 15 amino acids. The CDR3 nucleotides read TGCGCCAGCAGCCTACAGCCAGGGGTGGGAAACACCATATATTTT. Encoded protein: CASSLQPGVGNTIYF. The full variable domain, with the rest looked up from reference TRBV5-1 and TRBJ1-3, is KAGVTQTPRYLIKTRGQQVTLSCSPISGHRSVSWYQQTPGQGLQFLFEYFSETQRNKGNFPGRFSGRQFSNSRSEMNVSTLELGDSALYLCASSLQPGVGNTIYFGEGSWLTVV.

The chain is built from TRBV3-1 (or the pseudogene TRBV3-2) and TRBJ2-3; possible D gene TRBD2, 5 bases. Trimming removed 1 base at V and 7 bases at J, with 9 bases between. Germline V CDR1 and CDR2: LGHDT, YNNKEL (reference sequence). CDR3 length equals 13 residues. DNA of the CDR3: TGTGCCAGCAGCCAAGGGGGAGCTCATACGCAGTATTTT. As protein: CASSQGGAHTQYF.

A remark on this clone: The sample holds other DNA sequences that translate to the same CDR3. The V and J genes are TRBV11-2 and TRBJ1-2; no reliable D call. The CDR3 runs 13 residues. Between the trimmed V and J ends, which lost 0 bases and 2 bases, there was a span of 4 bases. The germline V gene has CDR1 SGHAT and CDR2 FQNNGV. The CDR3 nucleotides are TGTGCCAGCAGCTTAGACAGGAACTATGGCTACACCTTC. It encodes CASSLDRNYGYTF.

The rearrangement joins TRBV5-1 to TRBJ1-2; 8 bases agree with TRBD1. The CDR3 contains 17 residues. The J segment lost 0 bases and the V segment lost 3 bases, leaving 10 bases of the junction unmatched. Germline-derived CDR1 and CDR2 are SGHRS and YFSETQ. CDR3 sequence: CASSSTGTGAPNYGYTF. The CDR3 bases are TGCGCCAGCAGCTCTACCGGGACAGGTGCACCTAACTATGGCTACACCTTC.

This clone was detected only a few times. V usage is TRBV7-9 and J usage is TRBJ2-5; 8 bases map to TRBD1. CDR3 length: 16 residues. Looked up from germline, CDR1 is SEHNR and CDR2 is FQNEAQ (reference sequence). The J segment lost 3 bases and the V segment lost 6 bases, leaving 12 bases of the junction unmatched. CDR3 sequence (DNA): TGTGCCAGCAGTCTAACCCGACAGGGGTCGAAAGAGACCCAGTACTTC. This gives the protein CASSLTRQGSKETQYF.

The rearrangement uses TRBV10-3 and TRBJ1-3; 8 bases match TRBD1. CDR1 and CDR2 from the germline V gene are ENHRY and SYGVKD. V gave up 10 bases and J gave up 4 bases; unmatched junction bases: 6. The CDR3 runs 13 residues. The CDR3 DNA is TGTGCCAATTCAGGGGGCTTCGGAAACACCATATATTTT. Its protein product is CANSGGFGNTIYF.

This sequence joins TRBV2 and TRBJ2-7, with no clear D. CDR3 length equals 13 residues. Germline V CDR1 and CDR2: SNHLY, FYNNEI. The V end was cut by 0 bases, the J end by 7 bases, with 10 bases between. In DNA form, the CDR3 reads TGTGCCAGCAGTGAAGCGCACACAACAGAGCAGTACTTC. Protein sequence: CASSEAHTTEQYF.

The genes are TRBV7-9 and TRBJ1-2; D is undetermined. Between the trimmed V and J ends, which lost 2 bases and 2 bases, there was a span of 9 bases. There are 14 residues in the CDR3. From germline, CDR1 is SEHNR and CDR2 FQNEAQ (reference sequence). The CDR3 is CASSLNTRNYGYTF. CDR3 sequence (DNA): TGTGCCAGCAGCTTAAATACTAGGAACTATGGCTACACCTTC.